Listed here are 17 T cell receptor beta chains from one sample, sequenced in a study of technical replicates of blood from a few donors. Only in-frame clones appear in the TCRdb table, and some are missing; sequencing was by immunoSEQ multiplex PCR. This sample has roughly 68,000 clones, with roughly 97% found just once. The sequenced sample was T cells isolated from PBMCs. The receptors originated from a human donor in good health.

The chain carries TRBV5-1 and TRBJ2-1, with 8 bases lining up with TRBD2. With V trimmed by 4 bases and J by 6 bases, 6 bases remained unmatched. This CDR3 is 14 amino acids long. Germline V gives CDR1 SGHRS, CDR2 YFSETQ. The CDR3 loop reads CASSPGTSPNEQFF. DNA for the CDR3: TGCGCCAGCAGCCCCGGGACTAGTCCCAATGAGCAGTTCTTC. Filled out from reference TRBV5-1 and TRBJ2-1, the complete variable domain reads KAGVTQTPRYLIKTRGQQVTLSCSPISGHRSVSWYQQTPGQGLQFLFEYFSETQRNKGNFPGRFSGRQFSNSRSEMNVSTLELGDSALYLCASSPGTSPNEQFFGPGTRLTVL.

V and J are TRBV18 and TRBJ2-1; tentative D call: TRBD2 (5 bases). V was trimmed by 6 bases and J by 7 bases, leaving 10 bases between them. Germline values: CDR1 KGHSH, CDR2 LQKENI. The CDR3 has 12 amino acids. The CDR3 region has the DNA TGTGCCAGCTCCCGGCCGGGGAATGAGCAGTTCTTC. Amino acid sequence: CASSRPGNEQFF.

The J gene is TRBJ1-2, the V gene TRBV19; possible D gene TRBD1, 6 bases. This CDR3 is built from 13 residues. Germline V gene lookup returns CDR1 LNHDA and CDR2 SQIVND (reference sequence). Trimming left V 7 bases short and J 6 bases short, with 15 bases between. As DNA, the CDR3 is TGTGCCAGTACCCTCAGCGGGGGCGATGGCTACACCTTC. Its protein is CASTLSGGDGYTF.

The chain links TRBV5-6 to TRBJ1-1, with 8 bases fitting TRBD1. Germline values: CDR1 SGHDT, CDR2 YYEEEE. This CDR3 has 15 residues. V shed 0 bases, J shed 0 bases, and the junction held 1 base outside the gene matches. DNA of the CDR3: TGTGCCAGCAGCTTGGGGGGACAGGTGAACACTGAAGCTTTCTTT. It translates to CASSLGGQVNTEAFF.

The rearrangement joins TRBV9 to TRBJ2-2; 9 bases match TRBD2. CDR1 and CDR2 (germline): SGDLS, YYNGEE. Trimming cost V 0 bases and J 7 bases; bases outside gene matches: 13. The CDR3 has 18 amino acids. The CDR3 loop reads CASSVEPLEREDGGELFF. The DNA for the CDR3 is TGTGCCAGCAGCGTAGAACCCCTCGAGCGGGAGGACGGCGGGGAGCTGTTTTTT.

V usage is TRBV7-2 and J usage is TRBJ2-5, with 7 bases fitting TRBD2. Losses at the gene ends were 1 base for V and 1 base for J; bases not matched to a gene: 3. Germline V gene data show CDR1 as SGHTA and CDR2 as FQGNSA. CDR3 size: 15 residues. CDR3 in amino acids: CASSLVTGGQETQYF. CDR3 nucleotide sequence: TGTGCCAGCAGCTTAGTTACGGGAGGCCAAGAGACCCAGTACTTC.

The chain carries TRBV9 and TRBJ1-2, with 7 bases lining up with TRBD1. This CDR3 contains 15 residues. CDR1 and CDR2 (germline): SGDLS, YYNGEE. V lost 4 bases and J lost 6; bases outside the gene matches: 12. CDR3 coding DNA: TGTGCCAGCAGCCTAGCACGAGACAGGGAACATGGCTACACCTTC. Protein: CASSLARDREHGYTF.

This clone showed up just once. V gene TRBV2 combines with J gene TRBJ1-5; D not certain. The CDR3 has 13 residues. V lost 5 bases and J 5 bases, leaving 10 bases between the germline ends. From germline, CDR1 is SNHLY and CDR2 FYNNEI. In nucleotides, the CDR3 is TGTGCCAGCAGTACCATGGACTATCAGCCCCAGCATTTT. Translated, it gives CASSTMDYQPQHF.

This sequence joins TRBV20-1 and TRBJ1-1; D is unresolved. Germline V gene lookup returns CDR1 DFQATT and CDR2 SNEGSKA (reference sequence). The ends were cut back, 6 bases at V and 7 bases at J, with 9 bases in the middle. The CDR3 covers 10 residues. DNA for the CDR3: TGCAGTGCCAGATTGAGTGAAGCTTTCTTT. It specifies CSARLSEAFF.

The chain uses TRBV7-3 and TRBJ2-7; 8 nucleotides line up with TRBD2. The trim removed 5 bases at V and 2 bases at J, leaving 11 bases unmatched. CDR1 is SGHTA and CDR2 is FQGTGA in the germline V gene. CDR3 length equals 16 residues. The CDR3 bases are TGTGCCAGCAGCCAAACCTTAGCGGGACAAACCTACGAGCAGTACTTC. Protein sequence: CASSQTLAGQTYEQYF.

The chain has TRBV19 and TRBJ1-1; TRBD1 agrees at 7 bases. CDR1 LNHDA and CDR2 SQIVND come from the germline V gene (reference sequence). The V segment lost 7 bases and the J segment 3 bases; nucleotides outside the gene matches: 8. The CDR3 has 14 residues. The CDR3 DNA is TGTGCCAGTAAAACACAGGGGACGGACACTGAAGCTTTCTTT. Translating gives CASKTQGTDTEAFF.

The chain joins TRBV10-3 to TRBJ1-1; D is undetermined. Trimming removed 5 bases from V and 4 bases from J, with 14 bases in between. Germline V gene data show CDR1 as ENHRY and CDR2 as SYGVKD. This CDR3 has 14 amino acids. As DNA, the CDR3 is TGTGCCATCAGTTCGCGGGAGTGGAGCACTGAAGCTTTCTTT. It is translated as CAISSREWSTEAFF.

The CDR3 loop is CASSSGIPSNRGYTF. The DNA of the CDR3 is TGTGCCAGCAGTTCTGGAATCCCTTCCAACAGGGGCTACACCTTC. The rearrangement joins TRBV6-6 to TRBJ1-2; D may be TRBD1 (5 bases). Germline V lookup: CDR1 MNHNY, CDR2 SVGAGI (reference sequence). Deletions cut 4 bases from V and 8 bases from J, with 20 bases between. CDR3 length: 15 residues.

The chain employs TRBV18 and TRBJ1-5; no firm D call. V dropped 0 bases and J dropped 4 bases, with 7 bases sitting between them. The CDR3 is 14 amino acids. Per the germline V gene, CDR1 is KGHSH and CDR2 is LQKENI. The CDR3 spells CASSPPPVNQPQHF. The CDR3, as DNA: TGTGCCAGCTCACCACCACCAGTTAATCAGCCCCAGCATTTT.

This chain links TRBV6-1 with TRBJ1-1, with D hard to call. V was clipped by 10 bases and J by 6 bases, with 21 bases between them. This CDR3 spans 14 amino acids. CDR1 and CDR2 from the germline V gene are MNHNS and SASEGT. CDR3: CAIKSEWLGAEAFF. The DNA for the CDR3 is TGTGCCATAAAGAGTGAATGGCTAGGAGCTGAAGCTTTCTTT.

V gene TRBV7-2 combines with J gene TRBJ2-7; 13 positions agree with TRBD2. The CDR3 extends over 16 amino acids. Germline V gene sequence: CDR1 SGHTA, CDR2 FQGNSA. V dropped 1 base and J dropped 2; count of bases not matched to a gene: 2. The CDR3 DNA follows: TGTGCCAGCAGCTTAGAAGGGACTAGCGGGACCTACGAGCAGTACTTC. Its protein product is CASSLEGTSGTYEQYF.

This chain connects TRBV30 to TRBJ1-1; D might be TRBD1 (5 bases). The CDR3 sequence is 12 residues long. The V gene lost 0 bases and the J gene lost 7 bases, with 9 bases spanning the gap. Germline assignment: CDR1 GTSNPN and CDR2 SVGIG (reference sequence). This chain's CDR3 is CAWSVLQGEAFF. In DNA, the CDR3 is TGTGCCTGGAGTGTACTTCAGGGTGAAGCTTTCTTT.